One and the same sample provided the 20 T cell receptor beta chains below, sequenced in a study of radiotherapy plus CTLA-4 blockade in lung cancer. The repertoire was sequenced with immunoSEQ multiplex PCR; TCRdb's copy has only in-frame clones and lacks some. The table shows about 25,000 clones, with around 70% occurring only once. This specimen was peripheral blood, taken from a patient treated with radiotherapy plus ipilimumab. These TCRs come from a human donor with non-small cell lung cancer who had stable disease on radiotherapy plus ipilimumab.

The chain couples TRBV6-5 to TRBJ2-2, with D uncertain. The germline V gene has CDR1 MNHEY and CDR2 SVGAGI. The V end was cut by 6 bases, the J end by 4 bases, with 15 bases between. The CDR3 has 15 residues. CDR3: CASSRSFGGTGELFF. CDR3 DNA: TGTGCCAGCAGCCGATCTTTTGGCGGCACCGGGGAGCTGTTTTTT.

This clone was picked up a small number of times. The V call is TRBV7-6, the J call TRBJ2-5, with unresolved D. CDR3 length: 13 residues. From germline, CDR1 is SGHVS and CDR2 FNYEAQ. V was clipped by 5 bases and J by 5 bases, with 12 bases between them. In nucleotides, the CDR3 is TGTGCCAGCAGCCCTGGAAGTTGGGAGACCCAGTACTTC. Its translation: CASSPGSWETQYF.

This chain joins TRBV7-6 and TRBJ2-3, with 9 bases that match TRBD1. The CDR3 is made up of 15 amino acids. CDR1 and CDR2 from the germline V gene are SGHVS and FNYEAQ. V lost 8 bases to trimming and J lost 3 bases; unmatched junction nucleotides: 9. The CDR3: CASGEQGARTDTQYF. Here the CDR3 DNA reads TGTGCCAGCGGCGAACAGGGGGCGAGGACAGATACGCAGTATTTT.

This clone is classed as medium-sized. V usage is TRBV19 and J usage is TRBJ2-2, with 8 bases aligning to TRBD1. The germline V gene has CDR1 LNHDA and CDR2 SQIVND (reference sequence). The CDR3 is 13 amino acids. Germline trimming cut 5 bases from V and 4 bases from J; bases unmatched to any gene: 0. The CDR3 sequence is CASSGTGTGELFF. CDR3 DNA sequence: TGTGCCAGTAGTGGGACAGGCACCGGGGAGCTGTTTTTT.

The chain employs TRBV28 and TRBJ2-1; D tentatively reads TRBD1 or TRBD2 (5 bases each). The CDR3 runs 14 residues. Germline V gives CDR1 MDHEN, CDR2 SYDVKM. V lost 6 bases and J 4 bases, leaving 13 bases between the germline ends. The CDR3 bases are TGTGCCAGCAGACTACCGGGACCGTACAATGAGCAGTTCTTC. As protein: CASRLPGPYNEQFF.

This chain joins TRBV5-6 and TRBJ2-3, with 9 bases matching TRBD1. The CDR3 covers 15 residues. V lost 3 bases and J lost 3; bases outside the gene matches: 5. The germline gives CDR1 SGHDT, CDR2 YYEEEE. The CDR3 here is CASSYGTGITDTQYF. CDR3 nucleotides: TGTGCCAGCAGCTACGGGACAGGGATAACAGATACGCAGTATTTT.

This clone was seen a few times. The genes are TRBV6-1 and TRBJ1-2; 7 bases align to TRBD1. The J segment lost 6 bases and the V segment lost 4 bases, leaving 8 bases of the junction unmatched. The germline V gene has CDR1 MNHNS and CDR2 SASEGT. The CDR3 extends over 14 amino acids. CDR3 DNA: TGTGCCAGCAGTGGTTTACAGGGGCGAGATGGCTACACCTTC. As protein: CASSGLQGRDGYTF.

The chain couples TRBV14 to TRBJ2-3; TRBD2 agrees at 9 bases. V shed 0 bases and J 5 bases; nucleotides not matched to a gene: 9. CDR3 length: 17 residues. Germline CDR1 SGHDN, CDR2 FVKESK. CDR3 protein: CASSQDRWGLARDTQYF. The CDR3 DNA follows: TGTGCCAGCAGCCAAGATAGGTGGGGACTAGCAAGAGATACGCAGTATTTT.

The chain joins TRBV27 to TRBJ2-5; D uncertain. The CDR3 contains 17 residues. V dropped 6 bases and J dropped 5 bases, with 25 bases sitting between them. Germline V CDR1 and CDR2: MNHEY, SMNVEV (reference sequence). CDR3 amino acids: CASSPLGAAERRETQYF. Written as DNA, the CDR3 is TGTGCCAGCAGCCCTCTGGGTGCGGCCGAGAGACGGGAGACCCAGTACTTC.

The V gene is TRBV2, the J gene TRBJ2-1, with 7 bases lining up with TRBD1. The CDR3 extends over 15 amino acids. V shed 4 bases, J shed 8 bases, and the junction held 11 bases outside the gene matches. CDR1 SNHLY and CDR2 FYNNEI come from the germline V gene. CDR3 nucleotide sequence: TGTGCCAGCAGTGTGGGCAGGGGGTATGGGGATGAGCAGTTCTTC. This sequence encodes CASSVGRGYGDEQFF.

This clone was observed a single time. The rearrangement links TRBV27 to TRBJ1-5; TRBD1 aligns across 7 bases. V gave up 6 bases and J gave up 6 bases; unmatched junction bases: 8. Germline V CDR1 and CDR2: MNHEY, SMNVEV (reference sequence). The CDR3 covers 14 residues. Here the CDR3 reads CASRITGVGQPQHF. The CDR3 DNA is TGTGCCAGCAGGATAACAGGGGTGGGTCAGCCCCAGCATTTT.

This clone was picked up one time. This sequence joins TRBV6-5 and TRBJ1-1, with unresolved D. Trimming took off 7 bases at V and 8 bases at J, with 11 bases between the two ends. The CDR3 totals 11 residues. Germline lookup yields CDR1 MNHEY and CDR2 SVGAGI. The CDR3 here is CASKVRGEAFF. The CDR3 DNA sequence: TGTGCCAGCAAAGTCCGAGGGGAAGCTTTCTTT.

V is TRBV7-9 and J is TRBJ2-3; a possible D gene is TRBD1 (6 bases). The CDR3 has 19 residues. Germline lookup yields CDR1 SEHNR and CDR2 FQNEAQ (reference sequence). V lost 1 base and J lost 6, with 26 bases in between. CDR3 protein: CASSLGGGRHGYLRDTQYF. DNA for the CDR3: TGTGCCAGCAGCTTAGGAGGGGGTAGGCACGGATACCTTCGGGATACGCAGTATTTT.

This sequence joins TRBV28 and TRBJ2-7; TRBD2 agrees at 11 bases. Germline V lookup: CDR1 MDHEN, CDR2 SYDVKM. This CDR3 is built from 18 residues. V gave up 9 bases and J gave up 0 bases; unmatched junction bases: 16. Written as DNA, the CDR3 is TGTGCCAGTGACACCGGGCTAGCGGGAGGATTATACTCCTACGAGCAGTACTTC. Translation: CASDTGLAGGLYSYEQYF.

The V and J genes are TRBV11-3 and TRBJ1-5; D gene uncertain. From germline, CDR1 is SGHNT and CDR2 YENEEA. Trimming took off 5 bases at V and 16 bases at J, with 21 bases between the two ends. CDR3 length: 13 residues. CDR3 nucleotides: TGTGCCAGCAGCCCAAAAGACGGCACATCGATACATTTT. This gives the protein CASSPKDGTSIHF.

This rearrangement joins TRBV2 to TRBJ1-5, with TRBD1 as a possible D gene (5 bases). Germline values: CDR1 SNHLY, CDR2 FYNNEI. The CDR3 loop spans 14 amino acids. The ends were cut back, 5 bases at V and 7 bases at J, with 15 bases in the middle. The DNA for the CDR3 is TGTGCCAGCAGTCCCCTGGGGGGGAGGCAGCCCCAGCATTTT. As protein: CASSPLGGRQPQHF.

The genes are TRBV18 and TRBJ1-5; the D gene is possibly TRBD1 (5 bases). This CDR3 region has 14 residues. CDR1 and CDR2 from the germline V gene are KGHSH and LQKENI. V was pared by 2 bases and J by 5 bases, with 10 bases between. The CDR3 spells CASSPSGRDQPQHF. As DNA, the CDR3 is TGTGCCAGCTCACCATCTGGCAGGGATCAGCCCCAGCATTTT.

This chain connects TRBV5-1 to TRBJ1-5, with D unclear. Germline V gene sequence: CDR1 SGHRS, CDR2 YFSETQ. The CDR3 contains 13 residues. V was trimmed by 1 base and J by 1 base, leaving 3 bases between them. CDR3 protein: CASSLSSNQPQHF. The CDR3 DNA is TGCGCCAGCAGCTTGTCAAGCAATCAGCCCCAGCATTTT.

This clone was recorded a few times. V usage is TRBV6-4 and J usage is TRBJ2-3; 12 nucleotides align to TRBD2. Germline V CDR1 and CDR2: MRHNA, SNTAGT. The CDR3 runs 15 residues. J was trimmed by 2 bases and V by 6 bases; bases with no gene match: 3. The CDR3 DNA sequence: TGTGCCAGCAGCAGACTAGCGGGGGACACAGATACGCAGTATTTT. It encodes CASSRLAGDTDTQYF.

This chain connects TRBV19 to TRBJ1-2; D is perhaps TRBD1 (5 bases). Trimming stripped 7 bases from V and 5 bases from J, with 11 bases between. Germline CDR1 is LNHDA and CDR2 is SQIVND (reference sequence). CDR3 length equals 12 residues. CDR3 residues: CASNEGRYGYTF. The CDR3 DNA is TGTGCCAGTAATGAGGGGAGATATGGCTACACCTTC.